This is a list of T cell receptor beta chains from one sample in a study of blood T cells in healthy people across ages. TCRdb re-called the 5' RACE reads with MiXCR, one entry per CDR3 protein. The sample records 800,000 or so distinct CDR3 sequences, about 62% being singletons. Material for sequencing was blood. These receptors were collected from a man aged 25-45 years in good health. The CDR3 runs from the conserved cysteine through the conserved F or W. A D gene is named only where the DNA matches it firmly. Rows give clone size only sometimes, using once, few, many, or a class for an expanded clone.

J: TRBJ2-7; V: TRBV7-9; D: -; size: -; DNA: TGTGCCAGCAGCTTAGGGGCAGGTACAGACGAGCAGTACTTC; CDR3: CASSLGAGTDEQYF
J: TRBJ2-3; V: TRBV7-2; D: -; size: -; DNA: TGTGCCGGCAGCTTAGTGGGGGCCCCCACGGATACGCAGTATTTT; CDR3: CAGSLVGAPTDTQYF
J: TRBJ2-7; V: TRBV30; D: TRBD2; size: -; DNA: TGTGTCTGGAGTTCTAGCGGGCCCTACGAGCAGTACTTC; CDR3: CVWSSSGPYEQYF
J: TRBJ2-1; V: TRBV4-2; D: -; size: few; DNA: TGTGCCAGCAGCCAAGGGGGAGTCAAGTTCTTC; CDR3: CASSQGGVKFF
J: TRBJ2-7; V: TRBV6-2/TRBV6-3; D: TRBD2; size: -; DNA: TGTGCCAGCAGTCAGCCGGGACTAGCGTCGCACGAGCAGTACTTC; CDR3: CASSQPGLASHEQYF
J: TRBJ2-1; V: TRBV2; D: TRBD2; size: -; DNA: TGTGCCAGCAGTGCCAGGGAGACTAGCAGCAATGAGCAGTTCTTC; CDR3: CASSARETSSNEQFF
J: TRBJ2-4; V: TRBV11-2; D: -; size: -; DNA: TGTGCCAGCAGCCAGACTAACATTCAGTACTTC; CDR3: CASSQTNIQYF
J: TRBJ1-1; V: TRBV25-1; D: -; size: -; DNA: TGTGTCAGCAGTGAACGCTACACTGAAGCTTTCTTT; CDR3: CVSSERYTEAFF
J: TRBJ1-1; V: TRBV12-3/TRBV12-4; D: -; size: few; DNA: TGTGCCAGCAGGGAGGGGCACACTGAAGCTTTCTTT; CDR3: CASREGHTEAFF
J: TRBJ2-1; V: TRBV2; D: -; size: -; DNA: TGTGCCAGCACAGGGAGGGGGAATGAGCAGTTCTTC; CDR3: CASTGRGNEQFF
J: TRBJ2-7; V: TRBV12-3/TRBV12-4; D: -; size: -; DNA: TGTGCCAGCGGTTTGAGCTACCGCTCCTACGAGCAGTACTTC; CDR3: CASGLSYRSYEQYF
J: TRBJ2-1; V: TRBV6-5; D: -; size: few; DNA: TGTGCCAGCAGTCCCGACAGCCTCCTCTACAATGAGCAGTTCTTC; CDR3: CASSPDSLLYNEQFF
J: TRBJ1-5; V: TRBV28; D: -; size: -; DNA: TGTGCCAGCAGTTTGGGGAATAATGATCAGCCCCAGCATTTT; CDR3: CASSLGNNDQPQHF
J: TRBJ2-7; V: TRBV10-3; D: -; size: few; DNA: TGTGCCATCAGTGAAGGACTTACCGTCTCCTACGAGCAGTACTTC; CDR3: CAISEGLTVSYEQYF
J: TRBJ2-3; V: TRBV3-1; D: TRBD1; size: -; DNA: TGTGCCAGCAGACGCTCGGGACAGGGCACAGATACGCAGTATTTT; CDR3: CASRRSGQGTDTQYF
J: TRBJ1-2; V: TRBV7-2; D: -; size: -; DNA: TGTGCCAGCAGCTTAGGGCTGACAGGCGTCTATGGCTACACCTTC; CDR3: CASSLGLTGVYGYTF
J: TRBJ2-3; V: TRBV7-2; D: TRBD2; size: -; DNA: TGTGCCAGCAGCTCCGGCGGGGGTCTAAATACGCAGTATTTT; CDR3: CASSSGGGLNTQYF
J: TRBJ2-3; V: TRBV7-2; D: -; size: -; DNA: TGTGCCAGCAGCTTATCCCCACAAGGGGTGGGCACAGATACGCAGTATTTT; CDR3: CASSLSPQGVGTDTQYF
J: TRBJ2-1; V: TRBV10-3; D: -; size: few; DNA: TGTGCCATCAGTGATCTAAACAGGCCGGGGGAGCAGTTCTTC; CDR3: CAISDLNRPGEQFF
J: TRBJ1-2; V: TRBV5-1; D: -; size: few; DNA: TGCGCCAGCAGCCCGACAGTGCGGGATTCCTATGGCTACACCTTC; CDR3: CASSPTVRDSYGYTF
J: TRBJ1-2; V: TRBV11-2; D: -; size: -; DNA: TGTGCCAGCAGCTCCACCGGGACATCCATTAACTATGGCTACACCTTC; CDR3: CASSSTGTSINYGYTF
J: TRBJ2-3; V: TRBV4-3; D: TRBD2; size: -; DNA: TGCGCCAGCAGCCACCTTACTAGCGGACGTAGATGCACAGATACGCAGTATTTT; CDR3: CASSHLTSGRRCTDTQYF
J: TRBJ2-1; V: TRBV9; D: TRBD1; size: once; DNA: TGTGCCAGCAGCGCGAGCGGGACAGGGGGCAATGAGCAGTTCTTC; CDR3: CASSASGTGGNEQFF
J: TRBJ2-1; V: TRBV28; D: TRBD2; size: -; DNA: TGTGCCAGCAACGGGACTGGCGGGGGGCTCTACAATGAGCAGTTCTTC; CDR3: CASNGTGGGLYNEQFF
J: TRBJ1-5; V: TRBV20-1; D: -; size: -; DNA: TGCAGTGCGTCCGGGGATAGCAATCAGCCCCAGCATTTT; CDR3: CSASGDSNQPQHF
J: TRBJ2-1; V: TRBV7-8; D: -; size: once; DNA: TGTGCCAGCAGATGGGACTGGGCGCGGGATGAGCAGTTCTTC; CDR3: CASRWDWARDEQFF
J: TRBJ1-5; V: TRBV3-1; D: -; size: -; DNA: TGTGCCAGCAGCCAAGGGCAGGGTGCAGTACCCCAGCATTTT; CDR3: CASSQGQGAVPQHF
J: TRBJ2-5; V: TRBV6-2/TRBV6-3; D: TRBD2; size: -; DNA: TGTGCCAGCAGTTACGAGGGAGGGTACCAAGAGACCCAGTACTTC; CDR3: CASSYEGGYQETQYF
J: TRBJ1-2; V: TRBV21-1; D: -; size: -; DNA: TGTGCCAGCAGCAAAGAAGGGGACAGGGGGAACAATGGCTACACCTTC; CDR3: CASSKEGDRGNNGYTF
J: TRBJ2-7; V: TRBV15; D: TRBD1; size: -; DNA: TGTGCCACCAGCAGAAGGACAGGGCCCTACGAGCAGTACTTC; CDR3: CATSRRTGPYEQYF
J: TRBJ2-3; V: TRBV15; D: TRBD1; size: few; DNA: TGTGCCACCAGCAGAGATATTCAGGACAGGGGGCAAATCGGCGATACGCAGTATTTT; CDR3: CATSRDIQDRGQIGDTQYF
J: TRBJ1-2; V: TRBV27; D: -; size: few; DNA: TGTGCCAGCAGCTCGTTTACTCCCGGTGGGGGCCGAAACTATGGCTACACCTTC; CDR3: CASSSFTPGGGRNYGYTF
J: TRBJ2-5; V: TRBV4-3; D: TRBD2; size: -; DNA: TGCGCCAGCAGCCAGAGCGGGGCAACTCAAGAGACCCAGTACTTC; CDR3: CASSQSGATQETQYF
J: TRBJ2-5; V: TRBV29-1; D: -; size: -; DNA: TGCAGCGTAATAGGGGGGTACAAGCAGTACTTC; CDR3: CSVIGGYKQYF
J: TRBJ2-7; V: TRBV10-3; D: -; size: few; DNA: TGTGCCATCAGTGACGGCAGCTACTACGAGCAGTACTTC; CDR3: CAISDGSYYEQYF
J: TRBJ2-5; V: TRBV20-1; D: -; size: -; DNA: TGCAGTGCAAACGATGGAGGAGAGGAGACCCAGTACTTC; CDR3: CSANDGGEETQYF
J: TRBJ2-7; V: TRBV27; D: -; size: once; DNA: TGTGCCAGCACCCCAAGGCCCGGGCTTAACGAGCAGTACTTC; CDR3: CASTPRPGLNEQYF
J: TRBJ1-4; V: TRBV6-5; D: -; size: -; DNA: TGTGCCAGCAGTTACTCGGGACGACGTGAAAAACTGTTTTTT; CDR3: CASSYSGRREKLFF
J: TRBJ2-7; V: TRBV5-1; D: -; size: -; DNA: TGCGCCAGCAGCACAGACCCCTACGAGCAGTACTTC; CDR3: CASSTDPYEQYF
J: TRBJ2-7; V: TRBV20-1; D: -; size: many; DNA: TGCAGTGCTAGACCCCACAGCGAGCAGTACTTC; CDR3: CSARPHSEQYF
J: TRBJ1-2; V: TRBV12-3/TRBV12-4; D: -; size: -; DNA: TGTGCCAGCATGACTCGGGCAGGCCTGGGCTCTGGCTACACCTTC; CDR3: CASMTRAGLGSGYTF
J: TRBJ2-3; V: TRBV28; D: -; size: -; DNA: TGTGCCAGCAGCCCGAACCAGGGTACGCAGTATTTT; CDR3: CASSPNQGTQYF
J: TRBJ1-2; V: TRBV28; D: -; size: -; DNA: TGTGCCAGCAGCTCAGGGGTCGGGAGCTATGGCTACACCTTC; CDR3: CASSSGVGSYGYTF
J: TRBJ2-1; V: TRBV9; D: TRBD1; size: -; DNA: TGTGCCAGCGGCGTCGACAGGGGGCTAAATGAGCAGTTCTTC; CDR3: CASGVDRGLNEQFF
J: TRBJ2-7; V: TRBV4-1; D: TRBD1; size: -; DNA: TGCGCCAGCAGCCAAGAAGGACAGGCCTCCTACGAGCAGTACTTC; CDR3: CASSQEGQASYEQYF
J: TRBJ2-1; V: TRBV7-2; D: -; size: few; DNA: TGTGCCAGCAGCTTTACCGGCCGAGGAAGGGAGCAGTTCTTC; CDR3: CASSFTGRGREQFF
J: TRBJ2-3; V: TRBV20-1; D: -; size: once; DNA: TGCAGTGCCTCCGACTCGGATACGCAGTATTTT; CDR3: CSASDSDTQYF
J: TRBJ2-3; V: TRBV7-9; D: -; size: -; DNA: TGTGCCAGCAGCTTCGCCTCGGGCGGAGATACGCAGTATTTT; CDR3: CASSFASGGDTQYF
J: TRBJ2-3; V: TRBV6-4; D: -; size: -; DNA: TGTGCCAGCAGTCGGGACATTAGCACAGATACGCAGTATTTT; CDR3: CASSRDISTDTQYF
J: TRBJ1-5; V: TRBV6-1; D: -; size: -; DNA: TGTGCCAGCAGTACGGACAGATCAGATCAGCCCCAGCATTTT; CDR3: CASSTDRSDQPQHF
J: TRBJ2-1; V: TRBV12-3/TRBV12-4; D: TRBD1; size: -; DNA: TGTGCCAGCAGTTCCCCGGGACAGTGGGTGCCGGATGAGCAGTTCTTC; CDR3: CASSSPGQWVPDEQFF
J: TRBJ1-2; V: TRBV2; D: -; size: -; DNA: TGTGCCAGCAGTGAAGAGAGAGGTGGCTACACCTTC; CDR3: CASSEERGGYTF
J: TRBJ2-7; V: TRBV28; D: -; size: -; DNA: TGTGCCAGCAGTACGCGAGCTTCTGAGCAGTACTTC; CDR3: CASSTRASEQYF
J: TRBJ1-2; V: TRBV29-1; D: -; size: -; DNA: TGCAGCGTTGTTAGTCAGGTCATTAACTATGGCTACACCTTC; CDR3: CSVVSQVINYGYTF
J: TRBJ2-7; V: TRBV12-3/TRBV12-4; D: TRBD2; size: -; DNA: TGTGCCAGCAGTCAGTGGACTAGCACGGACGAGCAGTACTTC; CDR3: CASSQWTSTDEQYF
J: TRBJ2-3; V: TRBV20-1; D: -; size: -; DNA: TGCAGTGCTAGTTCCGCCCTAGGCACAGATACGCAGTATTTT; CDR3: CSASSALGTDTQYF
J: TRBJ2-1; V: TRBV28; D: -; size: few; DNA: TGTGCCAGCAGTCCCACCAGCCCGCCGGGGCAGTTCTTC; CDR3: CASSPTSPPGQFF
J: TRBJ2-1; V: TRBV28; D: TRBD2; size: -; DNA: TGTGCCAGCAGTTGGGGACTAGGCGTTGAGCAGTTCTTC; CDR3: CASSWGLGVEQFF
J: TRBJ1-2; V: TRBV6-1; D: -; size: -; DNA: TGTGCCAGCAGTGAAAATCTGGCAGGATTCTTAGCTGGCTACACCTTC; CDR3: CASSENLAGFLAGYTF
J: TRBJ2-5; V: TRBV20-1; D: TRBD1; size: -; DNA: TGCAGTGCTGACAGGGAAAAACGGACCCAGTACTTC; CDR3: CSADREKRTQYF